One and the same sample provided the 15 T cell receptor beta chains below, sequenced in a study of Graves' ophthalmopathy and Graves' hyperthyroidism. RNA served as the template for amplifying TCR beta CDR3 regions. HTBI primers were used in a first-round RT-PCR, which preceded a second-round multiplex PCR. TCRdb re-called the multiplex PCR reads through MiXCR, storing one row per CDR3 protein. The table has 500,000 to 800,000 distinct CDR3 sequences, roughly 39% seen once. Source material: peripheral blood. These receptors originate from an adult man with Graves' ophthalmopathy.

The V gene is TRBV9, the J gene TRBJ1-5; no reliable D call. CDR1 and CDR2 from the germline V gene are SGDLS and YYNGEE. The V and J ends lost 5 bases and 0 bases respectively, with 24 bases between them. This CDR3 spans 19 amino acids. The CDR3 DNA is TGTGCCAGCAGTTACTCGACTTCGAGGTCAGCTCATAGCAATCAGCCCCAGCATTTT. Protein sequence: CASSYSTSRSAHSNQPQHF.

This clonotype has ten or more counts. This chain uses TRBV20-1 with TRBJ1-5; 9 nucleotides agree with TRBD1. V was clipped by 4 bases and J by 6 bases; unmatched bases: 10. The germline CDR1 and CDR2 sequences are DFQATT and SNEGSKA (reference sequence). The CDR3 loop spans 15 amino acids. CDR3 region: CSANNRDRVSQPQHF. CDR3 coding DNA: TGCAGTGCTAACAACCGGGACAGGGTCAGTCAGCCCCAGCATTTT.

V and J are TRBV20-1 and TRBJ2-7, with 7 bases fitting TRBD1. CDR1 and CDR2 from the germline V gene are DFQATT and SNEGSKA (reference sequence). CDR3 length: 12 amino acids. The V segment lost 4 bases and the J segment 5 bases; nucleotides outside the gene matches: 5. The DNA of the CDR3 is TGCAGTGCTACCGACAGGGAGCACGAGCAGTACTTC. It is translated as CSATDREHEQYF.

Concerning this clonotype: A much bigger clone sits one base away, suggesting this may be a read error. This chain uses TRBV11-1 with TRBJ2-5, with a possible D match to TRBD2 (6 bases). This CDR3 region has 15 residues. Germline lookup yields CDR1 SGHAT and CDR2 FQDESV (reference sequence). V lost 5 bases and J lost 7, with 20 bases in between. The CDR3 DNA sequence: TGTGCCAGCAGCCCCCCCCGGGGGATGAGGGGGACCCAGTACTTC. Translating gives CASSPPRGMRGTQYF.

This clonotype was seen repeatedly, ten times or more. The chain combines TRBV24-1 with TRBJ1-2, with a tentative D call TRBD1 (5 bases). CDR3 length: 14 amino acids. V dropped 0 bases and J dropped 4 bases, with 8 bases sitting between them. Looked up from germline, CDR1 is KGHDR and CDR2 is SFDVKD. The CDR3 loop reads CATSDLYRSYGYTF. The CDR3 DNA reads TGTGCCACCAGTGATTTGTACAGGTCCTATGGCTACACCTTC.

The chain carries TRBV12-3 or TRBV12-4 and TRBJ2-5; 10 positions agree with TRBD2. This CDR3 contains 16 residues. The V gene end was trimmed by 5 bases and the J gene end by 4 bases; junction bases not matched to a gene: 10. CDR3 nucleotide sequence: TGTGCCAGCAGTACAGAAAGCGGGAGGGCCGGAGAGACCCAGTACTTC. It translates to CASSTESGRAGETQYF.

This clonotype has more than one count but fewer than ten. This chain uses TRBV12-3 or TRBV12-4 with TRBJ2-5, with D tentatively TRBD2 (6 bases). V was trimmed by 4 bases and J by 3 bases, leaving 12 bases between them. The CDR3 has 14 amino acids. The CDR3 DNA is TGTGCCAGCAGTTCTTGGACTACTGAAGAGACCCAGTACTTC. As protein: CASSSWTTEETQYF.

This clonotype has ten or more counts. CDR3 nucleotides: TGTGCCAGCAGCCCCGGGACAGGGATGGGGGCTTTCTTT. It translates to CASSPGTGMGAFF. V usage is TRBV9 and J usage is TRBJ1-1; 9 positions match TRBD1. The CDR3 has 13 amino acids. CDR1 and CDR2 from the germline V gene are SGDLS and YYNGEE. The junction had 9 bases not matched to a gene; V was cut back by 4 bases and J by 11 bases.

The gene calls are TRBV19 and TRBJ1-2; D perhaps matches TRBD1 (5 bases). The CDR3 is 14 residues long. Trimming stripped 5 bases from V and 8 bases from J, with 18 bases between. Germline V gene lookup returns CDR1 LNHDA and CDR2 SQIVND (reference sequence). CDR3 amino acids: CASSSTETYEGYTF. CDR3 nucleotide sequence: TGTGCCAGTAGTTCGACAGAAACCTACGAGGGCTACACCTTC.

This clonotype has at least ten counts. The chain employs TRBV7-9 and TRBJ2-2, with D perhaps matching TRBD2 (5 bases). The CDR3 is 16 amino acids. V lost 1 base, J lost 5 bases, and 14 bases lay in between. The germline gives CDR1 SEHNR, CDR2 FQNEAQ (reference sequence). In nucleotides, the CDR3 is TGTGCCAGCAGCTTAGGAGTTGGGGAGAGGACCGGGGAGCTGTTTTTT. This translates into CASSLGVGERTGELFF.

The chain has TRBV25-1 and TRBJ2-6; no firm D call. The CDR3 totals 16 residues. Germline lookup yields CDR1 MGHDK and CDR2 SYGVNS. Trimming removed 4 bases from V and 0 bases from J, with 10 bases in between. CDR3 loop: CASSASFSSGANVLTF. DNA of the CDR3: TGTGCCAGCAGTGCTAGTTTCTCCTCTGGGGCCAACGTCCTGACTTTC.

This clonotype came up many times. The V call is TRBV7-8, the J call TRBJ1-1; tentatively, D is TRBD1 (6 bases). Per the germline V gene, CDR1 is SGHVS and CDR2 is FQNEAQ. Trimming left V 8 bases short and J 2 bases short, with 12 bases between. This CDR3 region has 13 residues. This CDR3 reads CASGGQTNTEAFF. The CDR3 region has the DNA TGTGCCAGCGGAGGACAGACAAACACTGAAGCTTTCTTT.

This clonotype has just one count. This may be a read error: a much more frequent sequence differs by one nucleotide. The rearrangement uses TRBV2 and TRBJ2-7; perhaps D is TRBD1 or TRBD2 (5 bases each). Trimming left V 3 bases short and J 9 bases short, with 12 bases between. Germline V gene lookup returns CDR1 SNHLY and CDR2 FYNNEI. The CDR3 sequence is 12 residues long. CDR3 residues: CASSEGPTGQYF. CDR3 DNA: TGTGCCAGCAGTGAGGGACCTACGGGGCAGTACTTC.

In this sample, this clonotype turned up a few times. In DNA, the CDR3 is TGCAGTGGAAGCGTATTCCCTCTATTAAGGGCTTTCTTT. The encoded protein is CSGSVFPLLRAFF. This chain uses TRBV20-1 with TRBJ1-1; D is ambiguous. V shed 7 bases and J shed 11 bases, with 23 bases lying between them. The germline V gene encodes CDR1 DFQATT and CDR2 SNEGSKA (reference sequence). The CDR3 runs 13 residues.

This clonotype was observed at least ten times. V usage is TRBV7-2 and J usage is TRBJ2-7; 8 bases fit TRBD2. The CDR3 consists of 15 residues. The ends lost 3 bases at V and 3 bases at J; junction bases unmatched: 7. The germline V gene has CDR1 SGHTA and CDR2 FQGNSA. CDR3 DNA: TGTGCCAGCAGCTTGAGATCAGCGGGGGACTACGAGCAGTACTTC. It specifies CASSLRSAGDYEQYF.